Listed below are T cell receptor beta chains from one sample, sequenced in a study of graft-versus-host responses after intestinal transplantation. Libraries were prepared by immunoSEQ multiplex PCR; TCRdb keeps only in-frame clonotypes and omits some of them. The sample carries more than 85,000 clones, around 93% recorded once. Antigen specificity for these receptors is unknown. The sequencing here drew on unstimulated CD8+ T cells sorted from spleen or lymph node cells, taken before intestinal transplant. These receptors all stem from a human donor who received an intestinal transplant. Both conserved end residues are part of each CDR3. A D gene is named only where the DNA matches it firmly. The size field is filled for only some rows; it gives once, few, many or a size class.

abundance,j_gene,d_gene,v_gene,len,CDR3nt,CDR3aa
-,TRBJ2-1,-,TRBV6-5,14,TGTGCCAGCAGTTACGGCGGGGCTAGGGATGAGCAGTTCTTC,CASSYGGARDEQFF
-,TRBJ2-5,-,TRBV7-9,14,TGTGCCAGCCTCGGAACAGGGATGGGAGAGACCCAGTACTTC,CASLGTGMGETQYF
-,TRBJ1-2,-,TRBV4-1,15,TGCGCCAGCAGCCAAGATAGGTCGAGGGTGGGCGGCTACACCTTC,CASSQDRSRVGGYTF
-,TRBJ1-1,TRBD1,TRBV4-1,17,TGCGCCAGCAGCCAAGGGGGGACAGGGTCCATGAACACTGAAGCTTTCTTT,CASSQGGTGSMNTEAFF
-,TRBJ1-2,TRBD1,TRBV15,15,TGTGCCACCAGCAGAGTCCAGGGGGCGAGGGATGGCTACACCTTC,CATSRVQGARDGYTF
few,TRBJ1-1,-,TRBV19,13,TGTGCCAGTAGCTCAGGGTCGGGCACTGAAGCTTTCTTT,CASSSGSGTEAFF
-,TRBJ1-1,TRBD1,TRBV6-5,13,TGTGCCACTCGGACCGCAGGGGGCACTGAAGCTTTCTTT,CATRTAGGTEAFF
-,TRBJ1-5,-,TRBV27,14,TGTGCCAGCAGTAAGGCAGTGCGGGGTCAGCCCCAGCATTTT,CASSKAVRGQPQHF
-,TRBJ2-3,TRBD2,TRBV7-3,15,TGTGCCAGCAGCCTGACTAGCGGGAGTTCAGATACGCAGTATTTT,CASSLTSGSSDTQYF
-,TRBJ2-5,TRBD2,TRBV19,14,TGTGCCAGTAGCTCTAGCGGGAGTACAGAGACCCAGTACTTC,CASSSSGSTETQYF
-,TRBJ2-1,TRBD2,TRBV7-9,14,TGTGCCAGCAGCCACGGACTAGCCCCCTTTGAGCAGTTCTTC,CASSHGLAPFEQFF
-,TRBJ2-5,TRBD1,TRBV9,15,TGTGCCAGCAGCGTAGAGGGCAGGGGGTTGGAGACCCAGTACTTC,CASSVEGRGLETQYF
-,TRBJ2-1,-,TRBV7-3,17,TGTGCCAGCAGCTCGTGGGCCGCGGGTGCCCCGGACAATGAGCAGTTCTTC,CASSSWAAGAPDNEQFF
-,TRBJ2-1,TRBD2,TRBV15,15,TGTGCCACCAGCAGGCCTACTAGCGGGGCTTCGGAGCAGTTCTTC,CATSRPTSGASEQFF
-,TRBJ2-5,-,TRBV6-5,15,TGTGCCAGCAGTAACTCTCTGGGGTGGGGAGAGACCCAGTACTTC,CASSNSLGWGETQYF
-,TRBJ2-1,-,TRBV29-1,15,TGCAGCGCAGGAGGGTCGGGACACCTCTACAATGAGCAGTTCTTC,CSAGGSGHLYNEQFF
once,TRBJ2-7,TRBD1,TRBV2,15,TGTGCCAGCAGGGTTTCCCGGGACAGGGCCTACGAGCAGTACTTC,CASRVSRDRAYEQYF
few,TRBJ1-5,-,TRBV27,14,TGTGCCAGCAGTTTGGGCAGGGGTAATCAGCCCCAGCATTTT,CASSLGRGNQPQHF
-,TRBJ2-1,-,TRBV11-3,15,TGTGCCAGCAGCTTAGGGTTCGGAGGGGACAATGAGCAGTTCTTC,CASSLGFGGDNEQFF
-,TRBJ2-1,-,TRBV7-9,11,TGTGCCAGCAGCTTAGGGGCCCAGCAGTTCTTC,CASSLGAQQFF
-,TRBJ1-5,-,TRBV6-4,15,TGTGCCAGCAGTGCGACGGTAGATAGCAATCAGCCCCAGCATTTT,CASSATVDSNQPQHF
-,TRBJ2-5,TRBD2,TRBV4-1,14,TGCGCCAGCAGCCAACTAGCGGGAGAAGAGACCCAGTACTTC,CASSQLAGEETQYF
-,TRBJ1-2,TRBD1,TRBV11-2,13,TGTGCCAGCAGCAAAACAGGGGACTATGGCTACACCTTC,CASSKTGDYGYTF
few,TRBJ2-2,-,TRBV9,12,TGTGCCAGCAGCGTAGATCCCGGGGAGCTGTTTTTT,CASSVDPGELFF
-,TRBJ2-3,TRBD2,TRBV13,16,TGTGCCAGCAGCTCCGGACTAGCGGGAGGCCCAGATACGCAGTATTTT,CASSSGLAGGPDTQYF
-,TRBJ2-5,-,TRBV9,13,TGTGCCAGCAGCGAGGGATGGTCTGAGACCCAGTACTTC,CASSEGWSETQYF
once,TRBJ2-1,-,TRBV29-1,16,TGCAGCGTTGCCCGAAAACTGAAATACTCCTACAATGAGCAGTTCTTC,CSVARKLKYSYNEQFF
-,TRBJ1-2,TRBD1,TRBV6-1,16,TGTGCCAGCCGTGAGGACAGGACACCCGTTTTCTATGGCTACACCTTC,CASREDRTPVFYGYTF
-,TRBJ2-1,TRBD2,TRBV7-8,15,TGTGCCAGCAGGCCCGGGACTAGCGGCTACAATGAGCAGTTCTTC,CASRPGTSGYNEQFF
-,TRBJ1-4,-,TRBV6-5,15,TGTGCCAGCAGTTACTCCAACCGGGACGGAGAAAAACTGTTTTTT,CASSYSNRDGEKLFF
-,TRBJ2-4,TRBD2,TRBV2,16,TGTGCCAGCAGTGAAGATCGGCGGGAGAGGGGTATAGGCCAGTACTTC,CASSEDRRERGIGQYF
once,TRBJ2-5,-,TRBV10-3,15,TGTGCCATCAGTGAGGAAGACAGGTACCAAGAGACCCAGTACTTC,CAISEEDRYQETQYF
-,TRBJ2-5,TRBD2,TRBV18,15,TGTGCCAGCTCACGGAGTTCGGGGGGACGAGAGACCCAGTACTTC,CASSRSSGGRETQYF
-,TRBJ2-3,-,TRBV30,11,TGTGCCTACCGACGCAAGCATACGCAGTATTTT,CAYRRKHTQYF
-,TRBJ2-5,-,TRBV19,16,TGTGCCAGTAGTCCTTTTTTCCGGCAGGGGCGAGAGACCCAGTACTTC,CASSPFFRQGRETQYF
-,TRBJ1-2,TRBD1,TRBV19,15,TGTGCCAGTAGTACCCGACAGGGGTCTAACTATGGCTACACCTTC,CASSTRQGSNYGYTF
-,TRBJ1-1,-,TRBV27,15,TGTGCCAGCAGTTGGACATGGAACGGGGTGGCTGAAGCTTTCTTT,CASSWTWNGVAEAFF
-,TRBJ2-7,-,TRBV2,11,TGTGCCAGCAGTGCCCGCTACGAGCAGTACTTC,CASSARYEQYF
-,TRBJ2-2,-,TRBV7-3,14,TGTGCCAGCAGCTTAACGGGGACCCCCCGGGAGCTGTTTTTT,CASSLTGTPRELFF
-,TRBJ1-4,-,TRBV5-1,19,TGCGCCAGCAGCTTTTTACAGAAAAGATATTATGCAACTAATGAAAAACTGTTTTTT,CASSFLQKRYYATNEKLFF
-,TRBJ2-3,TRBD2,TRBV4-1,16,TGCGCCAGCAGCCAAGTAGCGGGAGTTAGCACAGATACGCAGTATTTT,CASSQVAGVSTDTQYF
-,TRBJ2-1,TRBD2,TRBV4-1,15,TGCGCCAGCAGCGTGGGGACTAGCGTCTACAATGAGCAGTTCTTC,CASSVGTSVYNEQFF
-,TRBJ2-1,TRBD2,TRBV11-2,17,TGTGCCAGCAGCTTGAATGTGGCGGGAGGGCCGTGGTATGAGCAGTTCTTC,CASSLNVAGGPWYEQFF
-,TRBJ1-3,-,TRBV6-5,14,TGTGCCAGCAGTTACTCGGGCAGCCGAGACACCATATATTTT,CASSYSGSRDTIYF
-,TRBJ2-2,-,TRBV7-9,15,TGTGCCAGCAGCCGCGGGAACCCGACCACCGGGGAGCTGTTTTTT,CASSRGNPTTGELFF
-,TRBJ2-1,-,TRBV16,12,TGTGCCAGCAGGGCTCTTAACAATGAGCAGTTCTTC,CASRALNNEQFF
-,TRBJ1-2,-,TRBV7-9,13,TGTGCCAGCAGCTTAGTTACCGGGTATGGCTACACCTTC,CASSLVTGYGYTF
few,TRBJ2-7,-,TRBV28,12,TGTGCCAGCAGTCTACGCTCAACTGAGCAGTACTTC,CASSLRSTEQYF